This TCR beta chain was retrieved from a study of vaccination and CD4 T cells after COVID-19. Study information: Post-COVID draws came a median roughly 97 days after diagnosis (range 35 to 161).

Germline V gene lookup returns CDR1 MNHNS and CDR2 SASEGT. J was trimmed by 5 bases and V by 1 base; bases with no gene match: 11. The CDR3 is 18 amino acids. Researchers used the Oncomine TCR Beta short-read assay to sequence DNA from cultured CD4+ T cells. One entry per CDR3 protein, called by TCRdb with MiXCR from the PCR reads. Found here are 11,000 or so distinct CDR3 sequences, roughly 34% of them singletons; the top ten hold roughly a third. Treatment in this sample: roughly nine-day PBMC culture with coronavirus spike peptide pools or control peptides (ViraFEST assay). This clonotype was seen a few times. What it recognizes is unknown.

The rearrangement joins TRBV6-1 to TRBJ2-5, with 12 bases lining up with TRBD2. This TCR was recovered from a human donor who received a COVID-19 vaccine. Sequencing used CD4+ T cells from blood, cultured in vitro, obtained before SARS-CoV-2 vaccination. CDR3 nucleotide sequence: TGTGCCAGCAGTGAAGAACGGGCTAGCGGGGGGGCGCGGGAGACCCAGTACTTC. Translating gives CASSEERASGGARETQYF.